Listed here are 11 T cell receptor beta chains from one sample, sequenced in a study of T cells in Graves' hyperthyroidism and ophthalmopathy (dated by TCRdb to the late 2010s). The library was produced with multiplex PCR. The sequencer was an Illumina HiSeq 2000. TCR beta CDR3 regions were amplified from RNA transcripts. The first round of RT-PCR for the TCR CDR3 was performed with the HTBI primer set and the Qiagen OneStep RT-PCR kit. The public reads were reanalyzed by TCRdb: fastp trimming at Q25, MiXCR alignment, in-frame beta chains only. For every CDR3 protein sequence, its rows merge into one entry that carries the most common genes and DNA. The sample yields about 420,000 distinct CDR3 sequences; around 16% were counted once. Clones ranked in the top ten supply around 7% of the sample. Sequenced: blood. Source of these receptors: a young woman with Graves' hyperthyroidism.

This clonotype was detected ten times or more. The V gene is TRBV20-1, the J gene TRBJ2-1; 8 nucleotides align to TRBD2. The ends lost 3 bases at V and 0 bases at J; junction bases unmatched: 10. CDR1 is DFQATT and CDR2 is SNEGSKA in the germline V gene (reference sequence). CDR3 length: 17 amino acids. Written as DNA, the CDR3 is TGCAGTGCTAGGACCGGGGGGGCGGGGGGCTCCTACAATGAGCAGTTCTTC. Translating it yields CSARTGGAGGSYNEQFF.

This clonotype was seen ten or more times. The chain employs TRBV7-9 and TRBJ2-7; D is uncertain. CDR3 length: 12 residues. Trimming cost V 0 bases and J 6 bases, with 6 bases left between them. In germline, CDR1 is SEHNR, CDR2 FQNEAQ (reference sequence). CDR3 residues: CASSLARTEQYF. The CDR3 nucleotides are TGTGCCAGCAGCTTAGCTAGGACCGAGCAGTACTTC.

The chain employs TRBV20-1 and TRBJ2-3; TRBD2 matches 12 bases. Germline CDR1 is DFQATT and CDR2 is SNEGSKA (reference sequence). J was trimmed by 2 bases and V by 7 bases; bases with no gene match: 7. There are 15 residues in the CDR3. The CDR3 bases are TGCAGTGTCCAGGGACTAGCGGGCGCCACAGATACGCAGTATTTT. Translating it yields CSVQGLAGATDTQYF.

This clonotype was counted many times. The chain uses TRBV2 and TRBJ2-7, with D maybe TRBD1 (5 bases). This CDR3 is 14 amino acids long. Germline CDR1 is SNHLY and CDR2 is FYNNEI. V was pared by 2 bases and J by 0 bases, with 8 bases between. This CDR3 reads CASSERGDSYEQYF. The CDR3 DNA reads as TGTGCCAGCAGTGAAAGGGGCGACTCCTACGAGCAGTACTTC.

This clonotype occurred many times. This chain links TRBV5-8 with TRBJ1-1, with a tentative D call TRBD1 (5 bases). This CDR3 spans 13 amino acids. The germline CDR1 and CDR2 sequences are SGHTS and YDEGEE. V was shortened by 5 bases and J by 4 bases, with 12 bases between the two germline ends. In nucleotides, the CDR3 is TGTGCCAGCAGTGCAGGGTACGGCACTGAAGCTTTCTTT. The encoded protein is CASSAGYGTEAFF.

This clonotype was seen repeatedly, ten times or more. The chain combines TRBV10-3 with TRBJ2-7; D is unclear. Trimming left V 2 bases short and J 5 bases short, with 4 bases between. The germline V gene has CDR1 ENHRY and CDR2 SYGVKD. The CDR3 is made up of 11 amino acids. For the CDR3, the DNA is TGTGCCATCAGTGAGGGGCACGAGCAGTACTTC. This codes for CAISEGHEQYF.

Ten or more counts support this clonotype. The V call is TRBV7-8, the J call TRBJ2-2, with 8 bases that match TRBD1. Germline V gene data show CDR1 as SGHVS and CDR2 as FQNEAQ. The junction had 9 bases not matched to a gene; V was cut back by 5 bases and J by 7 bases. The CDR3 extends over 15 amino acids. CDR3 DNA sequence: TGTGCCAGCAGCCCTCTGTCAGGGGGCAACGGGGAGCTGTTTTTT. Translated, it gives CASSPLSGGNGELFF.

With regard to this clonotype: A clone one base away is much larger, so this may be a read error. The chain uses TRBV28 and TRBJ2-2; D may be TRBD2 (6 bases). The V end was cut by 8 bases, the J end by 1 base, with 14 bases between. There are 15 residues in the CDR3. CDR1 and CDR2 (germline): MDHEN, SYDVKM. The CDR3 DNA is TGTGCCAGCTGTCGAGGCGGGGTGAACACCGGGGAGCTGTTTTTT. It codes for CASCRGGVNTGELFF.

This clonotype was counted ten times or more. The CDR3 nucleotides read TGTGCCAGCAGCGCCCGGACTAGCAGAGAGACCCAGTACTTC. It yields the protein CASSARTSRETQYF. V is TRBV7-8 and J is TRBJ2-5; 8 positions agree with TRBD2. Germline assignment: CDR1 SGHVS and CDR2 FQNEAQ. The V segment lost 5 bases and the J segment 4 bases; nucleotides outside the gene matches: 6. The CDR3 has 14 amino acids. Filled out from reference TRBV7-8 and TRBJ2-5, the complete variable domain reads GAGVSQSPRYKVAKRGQDVALRCDPISGHVSLFWYQQALGQGPEFLTYFQNEAQLDKSGLPSDRFFAERPEGSVSTLKIQRTQQEDSAVYLCASSARTSRETQYFGPGTRLLVL.

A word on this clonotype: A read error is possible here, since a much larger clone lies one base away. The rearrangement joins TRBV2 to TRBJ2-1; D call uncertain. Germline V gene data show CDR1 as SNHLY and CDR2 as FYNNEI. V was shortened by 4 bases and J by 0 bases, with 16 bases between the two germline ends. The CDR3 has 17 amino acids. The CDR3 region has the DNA TGTGCCAGCAGTGGTTCAGGCGGTGCTAGCTCCTACAATGAGCAGTTCTTC. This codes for CASSGSGGASSYNEQFF.

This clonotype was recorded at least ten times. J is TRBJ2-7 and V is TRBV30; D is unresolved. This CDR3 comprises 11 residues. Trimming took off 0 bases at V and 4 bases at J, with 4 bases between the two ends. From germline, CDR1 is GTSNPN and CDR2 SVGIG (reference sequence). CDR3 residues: CAWSVSYEQYF. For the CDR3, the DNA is TGTGCCTGGAGTGTATCGTACGAGCAGTACTTC.